One and the same sample provided the 27 T cell receptor beta chains below, sequenced in a study of T cells in tuberculosis. After thawing and overnight rest, PBMC were stained with GMM-loaded CD1B tetramer, viability dye and anti-CD3 for sorting. The CD1B tetramers carried C32 glucose monomycolate purified from Rhodococcus equi. Assay used: immunoSEQ multiplex PCR; TCRdb lists only in-frame clones, some missing. The profile covers about 59,000 clones, with 81% appearing a single time and 9.5% to 15% taken by the ten largest. Material: CD1b-GMM tetramer-negative cells sorted from PBMCs. These TCRs come from an adult woman with latent tuberculosis.

The chain combines TRBV18 with TRBJ2-2; D remains ambiguous. Trimming took 3 bases from V and 3 from J, leaving 8 bases between them. The CDR3 is made up of 14 amino acids. Germline loops: CDR1 KGHSH, CDR2 LQKENI. The CDR3 loop is CASSPRVDTGELFF. The CDR3 region has the DNA TGTGCCAGCTCACCGAGAGTCGACACCGGGGAGCTGTTTTTT.

J is TRBJ1-1 and V is TRBV28, with D unresolved. Germline-derived CDR1 and CDR2 are MDHEN and SYDVKM. V was shortened by 5 bases and J by 0 bases, with 10 bases between the two germline ends. The CDR3 is 14 amino acids. The CDR3 coding sequence is TGTGCCAGCAGTCCGCTCCAGATGAACACTGAAGCTTTCTTT. It translates to CASSPLQMNTEAFF.

This chain links TRBV4-1 with TRBJ2-3; no reliable D call. Trimming took 3 bases from V and 4 from J, leaving 8 bases between them. This CDR3 spans 13 amino acids. The germline gives CDR1 MGHRA, CDR2 YSYEKL. CDR3 sequence (DNA): TGCGCCAGCAGCCACTCCTCCTCAGATACGCAGTATTTT. Translating it yields CASSHSSSDTQYF.

V and J are TRBV11-2 and TRBJ2-2; D may be TRBD2 (7 bases). The CDR3 extends over 16 amino acids. Germline assignment: CDR1 SGHAT and CDR2 FQNNGV. V lost 7 bases and J lost 4, with 19 bases in between. CDR3 nucleotides: TGTGCCAGCACCCAAGGGGGGGGCGCTGGCACCGGGGAGCTGTTTTTT. This gives the protein CASTQGGGAGTGELFF.

The CDR3 is CASSPRAVRLNTEAFF. The CDR3 nucleotides are TGCGCCAGCAGCCCGCGGGCAGTGCGGTTGAACACTGAAGCTTTCTTT. The chain employs TRBV4-1 and TRBJ1-1; no definite D call. Trimming cost V 4 bases and J 0 bases, with 15 bases left between them. The CDR3 covers 16 residues. Germline loops: CDR1 MGHRA, CDR2 YSYEKL.

The chain uses TRBV30 and TRBJ1-1, with TRBD1 as a possible D gene (6 bases). V dropped 5 bases and J dropped 5 bases, with 12 bases sitting between them. From germline, CDR1 is GTSNPN and CDR2 SVGIG (reference sequence). There are 12 residues in the CDR3. The CDR3 DNA reads as TGTGCCTGGGGTAGGGGGAAGACTGAAGCTTTCTTT. Protein sequence: CAWGRGKTEAFF.

This chain connects TRBV6-5 to TRBJ1-3, with a weak D call TRBD1 (6 bases). Germline CDR1 and CDR2: MNHEY and SVGAGI. The CDR3 extends over 14 amino acids. Trimming removed 6 bases from V and 2 bases from J, with 11 bases in between. The CDR3 bases are TGTGCCAGCAGAACACAGGGAGCTGGAAACACCATATATTTT. This sequence encodes CASRTQGAGNTIYF.

As regards this clone: The identical CDR3 is also encoded by other nucleotide sequences in the sample. The chain recombines TRBV29-1 with TRBJ1-1, with unresolved D. The germline CDR1 and CDR2 sequences are SQVTM and ANQGSEA. Trimming left V 0 bases short and J 11 bases short, with 7 bases between. The CDR3 contains 10 residues. The CDR3 loop reads CSVEDGEAFF. The CDR3 coding sequence is TGCAGCGTTGAAGATGGGGAGGCTTTCTTT. Variable domain in full (rest from reference TRBV29-1 and TRBJ1-1): SAVISQKPSRDICQRGTSLTIQCQVDSQVTMMFWYRQQPGQSLTLIATANQGSEATYESGFVIDKFPISRPNLTFSTLTVSNMSPEDSSIYLCSVEDGEAFFGQGTRLTVV.

The chain carries TRBV5-5 and TRBJ2-7, with a tentative D call TRBD1 (6 bases). The V and J ends lost 4 bases and 2 bases respectively, with 13 bases between them. The CDR3 spans 14 residues. Germline CDR1 and CDR2: SGHKS and YYEKEE (reference sequence). CDR3 loop: CASSHPDRAYEQYF. CDR3 coding DNA: TGTGCCAGCAGCCACCCGGACAGAGCCTACGAGCAGTACTTC.

V usage is TRBV18 and J usage is TRBJ1-4; a possible D gene is TRBD1 (6 bases). The germline V gene has CDR1 KGHSH and CDR2 LQKENI. The CDR3 sequence is 17 residues long. The V end was cut by 0 bases, the J end by 0 bases, with 11 bases between. As DNA, the CDR3 is TGTGCCAGCTCACCACCGAGGACAGCAACAACTAATGAAAAACTGTTTTTT. Its protein is CASSPPRTATTNEKLFF.

CDR3 nucleotides: TGTGCCAGCAGCTTGTTCACCTCCAGTCAGCCCCAGCATTTT. Its translation: CASSLFTSSQPQHF. The chain couples TRBV5-6 to TRBJ1-5; D is uncertain. The V end lost 1 base, the J end lost 6 bases, and 11 bases lay between the germline ends. This CDR3 comprises 14 residues. Germline-derived CDR1 and CDR2 are SGHDT and YYEEEE. The whole variable domain, filled in from reference TRBV5-6 and TRBJ1-5, reads DAGVTQSPTHLIKTRGQQVTLRCSPKSGHDTVSWYQQALGQGPQFIFQYYEEEERQRGNFPDRFSGHQFPNYSSELNVNALLLGDSALYLCASSLFTSSQPQHFGDGTRLSIL.

The V call is TRBV5-1, the J call TRBJ1-4; no clear D gene. Trimming left V 1 base short and J 7 bases short, with 11 bases between. The CDR3 covers 14 residues. CDR1 is SGHRS and CDR2 is YFSETQ in the germline V gene. The chain's CDR3 is CASSLSQAGEKLFF. The CDR3 coding sequence is TGCGCCAGCAGCTTGAGTCAGGCAGGTGAAAAACTGTTTTTT. Drawing the rest from reference TRBV5-1 and TRBJ1-4, the complete variable domain is KAGVTQTPRYLIKTRGQQVTLSCSPISGHRSVSWYQQTPGQGLQFLFEYFSETQRNKGNFPGRFSGRQFSNSRSEMNVSTLELGDSALYLCASSLSQAGEKLFFGSGTQLSVL.

The J gene is TRBJ2-1, the V gene TRBV29-1, with D tentatively TRBD1 (6 bases). CDR1 is SQVTM and CDR2 is ANQGSEA in the germline V gene. The ends were cut back, 6 bases at V and 8 bases at J, with 11 bases in the middle. The length of the CDR3 is 11 residues. The CDR3 is CSVTGSHEQFF. The CDR3 bases are TGCAGCGTCACAGGGAGCCATGAGCAGTTCTTC.

This chain uses TRBV29-1 with TRBJ2-7, with 9 nucleotides matching TRBD2. The length of the CDR3 is 13 residues. The junction had 1 base not matched to a gene; V was cut back by 1 base and J by 3 bases. Germline lookup yields CDR1 SQVTM and CDR2 ANQGSEA. Written as DNA, the CDR3 is TGCAGCGTTGAAGGCGGGAGGGACTACGAGCAGTACTTC. Protein sequence: CSVEGGRDYEQYF.

This chain connects TRBV7-2 to TRBJ1-4, with TRBD1 matching 8 bases. This CDR3 contains 17 residues. Germline-derived CDR1 and CDR2 are SGHTA and FQGNSA. V shed 5 bases and J 7 bases; nucleotides not matched to a gene: 15. The CDR3 coding sequence is TGTGCCAGCAGCCCCGGGGCAGGGGGCTTTCAGGGTGAAAAACTGTTTTTT. This gives the protein CASSPGAGGFQGEKLFF.

V usage is TRBV7-7 and J usage is TRBJ2-7; 9 bases match TRBD2. Trimming removed 1 base from V and 2 bases from J; junction bases left unmatched: 3. This CDR3 is 15 amino acids long. Germline lookup yields CDR1 SSHAT and CDR2 FNYEAQ (reference sequence). The CDR3 is CASSLGREGTYEQYF. Here the CDR3 DNA reads TGTGCCAGCAGCTTAGGGCGGGAGGGCACCTACGAGCAGTACTTC.

The chain carries TRBV18 and TRBJ2-3; 11 positions agree with TRBD1. The CDR3 has 16 residues. V dropped 5 bases and J dropped 0; count of bases not matched to a gene: 4. Germline values: CDR1 KGHSH, CDR2 LQKENI. CDR3 region: CASSEGQGVSTDTQYF. The CDR3 nucleotides read TGTGCCAGCTCAGAGGGACAGGGGGTGAGCACAGATACGCAGTATTTT.

This chain connects TRBV30 to TRBJ1-2; the D gene is possibly TRBD1 (5 bases). V was clipped by 2 bases and J by 8 bases, with 9 bases between them. The CDR3 is 11 amino acids. Germline V gene sequence: CDR1 GTSNPN, CDR2 SVGIG (reference sequence). CDR3 in amino acids: CAWSQGRGYTF. The CDR3 DNA reads TGTGCCTGGAGTCAGGGTCGGGGCTACACCTTC.

CDR3 sequence reads: CASSPGTTRANEQFF. Written as DNA, the CDR3 is TGTGCCAGCAGCCCAGGGACTACCCGAGCCAATGAGCAGTTCTTC. This chain links TRBV6-5 with TRBJ2-1; 7 nucleotides agree with TRBD2. The length of the CDR3 is 15 residues. Germline V gives CDR1 MNHEY, CDR2 SVGAGI. Germline trimming cut 6 bases from V and 6 bases from J; bases unmatched to any gene: 11.

The J gene is TRBJ1-4, the V gene TRBV5-4; 8 nucleotides line up with TRBD1. Germline CDR1 SGHNT, CDR2 YYREEE (reference sequence). The J segment lost 5 bases and the V segment lost 3 bases, leaving 9 bases of the junction unmatched. The CDR3 spans 16 residues. CDR3 residues: CASSSSGTGGNEKLFF. The CDR3 DNA sequence: TGTGCCAGCAGCTCTTCCGGGACAGGCGGAAATGAAAAACTGTTTTTT. The full variable domain, in which reference TRBV5-4 and TRBJ1-4 provide the parts outside the CDR3, is ETGVTQSPTHLIKTRGQQVTLRCSSQSGHNTVSWYQQALGQGPQFIFQYYREEENGRGNFPPRFSGLQFPNYSSELNVNALELDDSALYLCASSSSGTGGNEKLFFGSGTQLSVL.

The chain has TRBV10-2 and TRBJ1-2; the D is unclear. Trimming cost V 3 bases and J 3 bases, with 14 bases left between them. The germline V gene has CDR1 WSHSY and CDR2 SAAADI. The CDR3 loop spans 15 amino acids. The CDR3 DNA reads TGCGCCAGCAGTGAACGGGCAGCGGGTGACTATGGCTACACCTTC. Amino acid sequence: CASSERAAGDYGYTF.

The CDR3 DNA reads as TGCAGCGGCCGACAGGGACTAGCGGGAGCACAAGAGACCCAGTACTTC. It is translated as CSGRQGLAGAQETQYF. This chain uses TRBV29-1 with TRBJ2-5; TRBD2 agrees at 14 bases. The CDR3 contains 16 residues. Germline loops: CDR1 SQVTM, CDR2 ANQGSEA. V lost 7 bases and J lost 2; bases outside the gene matches: 9.

The V call is TRBV18, the J call TRBJ1-5; 9 bases are a match to TRBD1. The V gene end was trimmed by 3 bases and the J gene end by 0 bases; junction bases not matched to a gene: 9. CDR1 and CDR2 (germline): KGHSH, LQKENI. The CDR3 sequence is 18 residues long. The CDR3 is CASSPVGQGTYSNQPQHF. The CDR3 nucleotides read TGTGCCAGCTCACCGGTGGGACAGGGAACTTATAGCAATCAGCCCCAGCATTTT. The full variable domain, with the rest looked up from reference TRBV18 and TRBJ1-5, is NAGVMQNPRHLVRRRGQEARLRCSPMKGHSHVYWYRQLPEEGLKFMVYLQKENIIDESGMPKERFSAEFPKEGPSILRIQQVVRGDSAAYFCASSPVGQGTYSNQPQHFGDGTRLSIL.

This clone was detected a few times. The V and J genes are TRBV28 and TRBJ1-5, with 9 bases lining up with TRBD1. Germline V gene lookup returns CDR1 MDHEN and CDR2 SYDVKM. This CDR3 contains 14 residues. The J segment lost 9 bases and the V segment lost 5 bases, leaving 8 bases of the junction unmatched. The CDR3 sequence: CASSIDRGYRPQHF. CDR3 nucleotide sequence: TGTGCCAGCAGTATCGACAGGGGGTATCGGCCCCAGCATTTT.

The chain recombines TRBV4-1 with TRBJ2-7; 9 nucleotides agree with TRBD2. V lost 0 bases to trimming and J lost 3 bases; unmatched junction nucleotides: 3. The CDR3 sequence is 15 residues long. Germline CDR1 reads MGHRA; CDR2 reads YSYEKL. The CDR3 spells CASSQEERGVYEQYF. The CDR3 nucleotides read TGCGCCAGCAGCCAAGAAGAGCGGGGGGTCTACGAGCAGTACTTC.

V is TRBV15 and J is TRBJ2-1; D is perhaps TRBD2 (6 bases). CDR1 and CDR2 (germline): LNHNV, YYDKDF (reference sequence). This CDR3 contains 15 residues. V gave up 1 base and J gave up 6 bases, with 13 bases separating them. In DNA form, the CDR3 reads TGTGCCACCAGCAGAGGACGGAGGGGCCTCAATGAGCAGTTCTTC. This encodes CATSRGRRGLNEQFF.

The chain is built from TRBV2 and TRBJ2-7; TRBD2 might be the D (7 bases). The CDR3 extends over 15 amino acids. Per the germline V gene, CDR1 is SNHLY and CDR2 is FYNNEI. The V end was cut by 4 bases, the J end by 1 base, with 14 bases between. The CDR3 sequence is CASSGRGRGSYEQYF. The CDR3 DNA sequence: TGTGCCAGCAGTGGGAGGGGGAGGGGGTCCTACGAGCAGTACTTC.